This T cell receptor beta chain was profiled in a study of blood T cells in healthy people across ages (dated by TCRdb to the mid-2010s). As for the study more broadly: In model experiments, template switching captured about one uniquely barcoded TCR beta cDNA molecule for every two T cells. Two additional independent replicas of 1 million unique cDNA reads from the same blood draw were analyzed for two donors (one aged 18 to 30 and one aged 80 or older). To avoid experimental bias, donors of different ages were randomly spread across the sequencing lanes. The donors were split into four age groups: young (average 16 years), middle-aged (about 40), aged (more than 55) and long-lived (approximately 89). The study measured age-related changes in TCR beta repertoire diversity using deep sequencing normalized with unique cDNA molecular identifiers. The investigation overall reported the following: Compared with the aged group, the long-lived group had more naive CD4+ T cells, fewer expanded clones and increased TCR diversity, suggesting age selection. Observed TCR beta diversity per million T cells fell roughly linearly with age, and a significant reduction was already apparent by age around 40. Since profiling was done on bulk unsorted PBMCs, naive and antigen-experienced compartments could not be conclusively compared. The CMV infection status of donors was not known, potentially confounding age-related changes in expanded clonotypes. Estimates of total diversity from one million sequenced T cells were regarded as lower bounds and underestimates. Observed TCR beta diversity correlated strongly with the percentage of naive T cells measured by flow cytometry.

The library was built by means of 5' RACE. The sequencing machine was an Illumina HiSeq 2500. A second PCR of about 6 to 11 cycles was performed with a sample-barcoded 5' primer and a J-beta primer mix. Each TCR beta cDNA molecule received a unique molecular identifier from a template-switch 5' adaptor carrying 12 random nucleotides. Each sample yielded at least 3 million CDR3-containing paired-end reads. First-strand cDNA was synthesized from all RNA with the Mint cDNA synthesis kit, primed by a TRBC-specific oligonucleotide. Following uracil-DNA glycosylase treatment, all cDNA underwent a first 18-cycle PCR with the universal primers M1SS and BC2_uni_R. In the original analysis: Normalization of each sample was performed by random selection of 1 million high-quality reads, each carrying a distinct molecular identifier. Instead of being binned into consensus sequences, reads with shared molecular identifiers were discarded. MiTCR, run with a Q25 quality threshold and the strictest error-elimination algorithm, handled CDR3 identification, clonotype clustering and error correction. Lower-bound total TCR beta diversity was estimated with a nonparametric unseen species model using Euler transformation. TCRdb reprocessed the public reads (quality trimming at Q25 with fastp, clone calling with MiXCR) and kept in-frame beta chains. Rows matching on CDR3 protein sequence are summarized as one entry with the most common DNA and genes. The authors' filters were not applied to this entry. The sample table lists hundreds of thousands of distinct CDR3 sequences, around 43% of them with a count of one. In total, the top ten clones hold roughly a fifth of the sample.

In this sample, this clonotype turned up a few times. Its antigen is currently not known. Base qualities are not provided; no much larger clone lies one nucleotide away. Reading the germline V gene gives CDR1 MGHDK and CDR2 SYGVNS. The CDR3, from cysteine to phenylalanine, totals 13 residues. CDR3 DNA only is kept here, 39 bases in frame from base 1. Cut back by 3 bases and 4 bases, the V and J ends lie 9 bases apart. Systemically healthy Caucasian individuals from Russia, 35 to 50 in total and aged about 6 to 95 years, were included as donors. Each donor gave ten milliliters of peripheral blood, collected into EDTA-treated Vacutainer tubes. PBMCs were isolated by Ficoll-Paque density-gradient centrifugation, with at least 6 million obtained per sample. Trizol reagent was used to extract total RNA from the PBMCs, yielding at least 6 micrograms per sample. For every donor, an aliquot of PBMCs went through flow cytometry to measure the percentages of naive CD45RAhigh/CD27high T cells.

This TCR was recovered from a man between 60 and 75 years old in good health. The sequence links TRBV25-1 to TRBJ1-2; there is no confident call for the D gene. The sequenced material came from blood. The nucleotide sequence is given as TGTGCCAGCAGTGATAGTAGCAGCTATGGCTACACCTTC. Translated, this is CASSDSSSYGYTF.